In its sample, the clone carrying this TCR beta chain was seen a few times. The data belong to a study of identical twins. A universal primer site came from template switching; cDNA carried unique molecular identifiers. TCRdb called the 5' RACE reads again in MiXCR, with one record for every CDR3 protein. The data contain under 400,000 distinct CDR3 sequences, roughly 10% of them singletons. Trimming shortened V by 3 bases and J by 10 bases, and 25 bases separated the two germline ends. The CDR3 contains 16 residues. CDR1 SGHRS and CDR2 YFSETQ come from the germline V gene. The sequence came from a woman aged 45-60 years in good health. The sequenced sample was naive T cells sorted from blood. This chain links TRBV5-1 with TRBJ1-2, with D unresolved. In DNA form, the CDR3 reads TGCGCCAGCAGCTACGGCAGGCGAGACCCTTCGGCCTACTACACCTTC. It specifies CASSYGRRDPSAYYTF.